This TCR beta chain originates from a study of PD-L1 blockade in urothelial cancer. Study background: About 85% of the roughly 30 patients were males with bladder-origin urothelial cancer. Blood drawn 3 weeks (second dose) and 6 weeks after treatment start was analyzed.

The CDR3 spans 15 residues. CDR1 is SGHNT and CDR2 is YYREEE in the germline V gene (reference sequence). V dropped 1 base and J dropped 4; count of bases not matched to a gene: 1. Notes on the study in general: Better survival was forecast by a pretreatment blood TCR clonality below the median.

As for this clone: The antigen is unknown.

The time point: peripheral blood 6 weeks after treatment start. Every patient provided from 1 to 8 samples, collected pretreatment and on-treatment. Clones were read by immunoSEQ multiplex PCR, and TCRdb kept only the in-frame ones, dropping some. The repertoire holds 48,000 or so clones, roughly 80% seen once, with approximately 8.3% in the top ten. The TCR originated in a man aged 65 to 79 with urothelial cancer. The gene calls are TRBV5-4 and TRBJ2-1; 11 bases are a match to TRBD2. The starting material was PBMCs, obtained around atezolizumab (anti-PD-L1) treatment. CDR3 residues: CASSLTSGSYNEQFF. The CDR3 region has the DNA TGTGCCAGCAGCTTGACTAGCGGGAGTTACAATGAGCAGTTCTTC.